The entry below gives a single T cell receptor (beta chain) sequence along with its context. Its antigen is unidentified. Generated by immunoSEQ multiplex PCR, the TCRdb table keeps only in-frame clones and is missing some. There are approximately 120,000 clones in the sample; more than 75% occur only once, and around 4% lies in the top ten. The CDR3 has 13 residues. Per the germline V gene, CDR1 is SGHVS and CDR2 is FQNEAQ. The V and J ends lost 8 bases and 3 bases, in that order; junction bases with no gene match: 4. The data originate from a study of T cell responses to AZD1222 COVID-19 vaccine. Study observations and caveats: Unmutated variant regions reportedly attract nearly half of all spike-specific TCRs. White British people made up most donors, females outnumbered males, and clonal diversity was possibly underestimated.

The chain is built from TRBV7-8 and TRBJ2-7, with TRBD2 identical over 10 bases. The receptor's source is an adult who received the AZD1222 COVID-19 vaccine. Sequencing was performed on peripheral blood, taken 28 days after the second AZD1222 dose. The chain's CDR3 is CASRASGSYEQYF. CDR3 nucleotides: TGTGCCAGCCGGGCTAGCGGGAGCTACGAGCAGTACTTC.